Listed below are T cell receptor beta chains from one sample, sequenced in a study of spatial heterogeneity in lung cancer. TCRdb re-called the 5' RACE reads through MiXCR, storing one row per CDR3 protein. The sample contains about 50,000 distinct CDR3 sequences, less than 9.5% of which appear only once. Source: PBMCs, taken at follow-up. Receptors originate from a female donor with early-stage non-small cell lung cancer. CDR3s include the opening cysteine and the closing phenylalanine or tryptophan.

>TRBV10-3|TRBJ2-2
CAIRKAGTPDTGELFF
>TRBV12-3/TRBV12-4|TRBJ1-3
CASRNWTALYTIYF
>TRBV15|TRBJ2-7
CATSRVTGAYEQYF
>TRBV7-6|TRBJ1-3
CASSGRRGTGNTIYF
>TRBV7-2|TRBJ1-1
CASSSTGGVNTEAFF
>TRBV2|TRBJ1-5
CASNQEGGGKPQHF
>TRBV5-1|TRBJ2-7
CASRSRDRGYEQYF
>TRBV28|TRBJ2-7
CASSPPGLEQYF
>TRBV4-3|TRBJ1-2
CASSQDKSGDYGYTF
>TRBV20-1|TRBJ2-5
CSARGETQYF
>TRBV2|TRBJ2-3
CASSGTSGGGDTQYF
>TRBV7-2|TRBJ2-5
CASSFNQETQYF
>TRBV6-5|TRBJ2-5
CASSYSLGLAGASQYF
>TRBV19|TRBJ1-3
CASRPQAVNSGNTIYF
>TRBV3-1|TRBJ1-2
CASRPEYDSYGYTF
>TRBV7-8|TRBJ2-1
CASSSQTGQPSYNEQFF
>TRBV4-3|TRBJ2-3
CASSQEGLPGGNTQYF
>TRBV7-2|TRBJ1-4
CASSLGQPRGELFF